This T cell receptor beta chain was sequenced in a study of control samples from healthy donors and cancer patients. The V gene end was trimmed by 2 bases and the J gene end by 8 bases; junction bases not matched to a gene: 3. In germline, CDR1 is MNHEY, CDR2 SVGAGI. The CDR3 is 14 residues long. Clones were sequenced by immunoSEQ multiplex PCR, and TCRdb holds only the in-frame ones, with some missing. The profile covers fewer than 70,000 clones, with about 95% appearing a single time and almost 4% taken by the ten largest. The TCR sequence derives from a man younger than 45 in good health. The rearrangement joins TRBV6-5 to TRBJ1-6, with 7 bases matching TRBD1. What was sequenced was blood. DNA for the CDR3: TGTGCCAGCAGTTACAGACAGGGCGATTCACCCCTCCACTTT. Protein: CASSYRQGDSPLHF.